These 29 T cell receptor beta chains were sequenced from one sample in a study of blood T cell repertoires in COVID-19. Here immunoSEQ multiplex PCR was the method, and the copy in TCRdb shows in-frame clones only, minus some. The sample gives under 95,000 clones, approximately 87% of which show up once; approximately 15% is in the top ten. Sequenced sample: peripheral blood. The receptor source for this set is a man older than 75 in a cohort sampled during active COVID-19.

CDR3 residues: CASSDSPGMPQHF. DNA for the CDR3: TGTGCCAGCAGTGACTCACCAGGGATGCCCCAGCATTTT. The gene calls are TRBV6-4 and TRBJ1-5; a possible D gene is TRBD1 (5 bases). V lost 0 bases and J 9 bases, leaving 9 bases between the germline ends. Germline-derived CDR1 and CDR2 are MRHNA and SNTAGT. The CDR3 is 13 amino acids.

V gene TRBV7-2 combines with J gene TRBJ1-6, with D possibly matching TRBD1 (5 bases). Germline values: CDR1 SGHTA, CDR2 FQGNSA. The V gene lost 5 bases and the J gene lost 5 bases, with 13 bases spanning the gap. There are 15 residues in the CDR3. The CDR3 protein is CASSPRRQNNSPLHF. DNA for the CDR3: TGTGCCAGCAGCCCAAGGAGACAGAATAATTCACCCCTCCACTTT.

The genes are TRBV19 and TRBJ2-7; TRBD1 matches at 8 bases. V shed 5 bases and J 1 base; nucleotides not matched to a gene: 10. This CDR3 contains 16 residues. Germline V gene data show CDR1 as LNHDA and CDR2 as SQIVND (reference sequence). CDR3 bases: TGTGCCAGTAGTGCACCCAGGGGGCAAAGATCCTACGAGCAGTACTTC. This gives the protein CASSAPRGQRSYEQYF. The full variable domain, its missing parts supplied by reference TRBV19 and TRBJ2-7, is DGGITQSPKYLFRKEGQNVTLSCEQNLNHDAMYWYRQDPGQGLRLIYYSQIVNDFQKGDIAEGYSVSREKKESFPLTVTSAQKNPTAFYLCASSAPRGQRSYEQYFGPGTRLTVT.

This clone was found a few times. V is TRBV5-1 and J is TRBJ1-1, with 9 bases aligning to TRBD1. V shed 4 bases, J shed 3 bases, and the junction held 1 base outside the gene matches. Looked up from germline, CDR1 is SGHRS and CDR2 is YFSETQ. The CDR3 spans 13 residues. The CDR3 sequence is CASSDRGDTEAFF. The CDR3 DNA is TGCGCCAGCAGCGACAGGGGGGACACTGAAGCTTTCTTT. Drawing the rest from reference TRBV5-1 and TRBJ1-1, the complete variable domain is KAGVTQTPRYLIKTRGQQVTLSCSPISGHRSVSWYQQTPGQGLQFLFEYFSETQRNKGNFPGRFSGRQFSNSRSEMNVSTLELGDSALYLCASSDRGDTEAFFGQGTRLTVV.

In this sample, this clone turned up once. This chain links TRBV2 with TRBJ2-3, with 8 bases lining up with TRBD1. This CDR3 has 14 amino acids. The ends lost 8 bases at V and 4 bases at J; junction bases unmatched: 8. Germline CDR1 and CDR2: SNHLY and FYNNEI. The CDR3 spells CASRIRGQPDTQYF. The CDR3, as DNA: TGTGCCAGCCGAATCAGGGGGCAACCAGATACGCAGTATTTT.

This clone was seen only a few times. The chain employs TRBV5-4 and TRBJ1-1; 7 nucleotides match TRBD1. V shed 3 bases, J shed 6 bases, and the junction held 5 bases outside the gene matches. The CDR3 has 13 amino acids. The V gene's germline CDR1 is SGHNT and CDR2 YYREEE (reference sequence). In DNA form, the CDR3 reads TGTGCCAGCAGCTCGTGGGACAGCCCTGAAGCTTTCTTT. Its protein is CASSSWDSPEAFF.

The chain carries TRBV2 and TRBJ2-3; D is unclear. Germline CDR1 reads SNHLY; CDR2 reads FYNNEI. The CDR3 is 14 residues long. The V gene lost 7 bases and the J gene lost 2 bases, with 13 bases spanning the gap. This chain's CDR3 is CASMVQVFTDTQYF. CDR3 bases: TGTGCCAGCATGGTTCAGGTTTTCACAGATACGCAGTATTTT.

This clone occurred a few times. The chain recombines TRBV7-6 with TRBJ1-3; D is possibly TRBD1 (6 bases). This CDR3 region has 16 residues. Trimming pared 4 bases from V and 0 bases from J, leaving 13 bases between. Looked up from germline, CDR1 is SGHVS and CDR2 is FNYEAQ. The CDR3 sequence: CASSSAGVTSGNTIYF. Here the CDR3 DNA reads TGTGCCAGCAGCTCCGCAGGGGTTACCTCTGGAAACACCATATATTTT.

This clone was detected a few times. The chain couples TRBV19 to TRBJ2-5, with 8 bases identical to TRBD2. The V segment lost 3 bases and the J segment 2 bases; nucleotides outside the gene matches: 8. Germline values: CDR1 LNHDA, CDR2 SQIVND (reference sequence). CDR3 length: 16 amino acids. The CDR3 sequence: CASSISASGPQETQYF. The CDR3 DNA follows: TGTGCCAGTAGTATCTCGGCTAGCGGGCCACAAGAGACCCAGTACTTC. The variable domain in full, with the rest retrieved from reference TRBV19 and TRBJ2-5, is DGGITQSPKYLFRKEGQNVTLSCEQNLNHDAMYWYRQDPGQGLRLIYYSQIVNDFQKGDIAEGYSVSREKKESFPLTVTSAQKNPTAFYLCASSISASGPQETQYFGPGTRLLVL.

CDR3 nucleotides: TGTGCCAGCAGTGATGGGGGGGCTATAGATACGCAGTATTTT. It is translated as CASSDGGAIDTQYF. This chain links TRBV6-1 with TRBJ2-3; D is possibly TRBD2 (7 bases). The CDR3 sequence is 14 residues long. Germline assignment: CDR1 MNHNS and CDR2 SASEGT. Trimming cost V 3 bases and J 5 bases, with 12 bases left between them.

The rearrangement uses TRBV7-2 and TRBJ2-2; 8 bases match TRBD2. CDR1 and CDR2 (germline): SGHTA, FQGNSA. Trimming at V came to 5 bases and at J to 1 base, leaving 6 bases not matched to a gene. The CDR3 covers 16 residues. CDR3 amino acids: CASSRVAGLNTGELFF. CDR3 DNA sequence: TGTGCCAGCAGCCGTGTAGCGGGATTGAACACCGGGGAGCTGTTTTTT.

The chain couples TRBV2 to TRBJ1-2; TRBD1 might be the D (6 bases). The CDR3 covers 17 residues. Between the trimmed V and J ends, which lost 7 bases and 0 bases, there was a span of 21 bases. CDR1 and CDR2 (germline): SNHLY, FYNNEI. The CDR3 sequence: CASNPKRDIRSNYGYTF. CDR3 DNA sequence: TGTGCCAGCAACCCGAAGAGGGACATCAGATCTAACTATGGCTACACCTTC. The full variable domain, in which reference TRBV2 and TRBJ1-2 provide the parts outside the CDR3, is EPEVTQTPSHQVTQMGQEVILRCVPISNHLYFYWYRQILGQKVEFLVSFYNNEISEKSEIFDDQFSVERPDGSNFTLKIRSTKLEDSAMYFCASNPKRDIRSNYGYTFGSGTRLTVV.

The V and J genes are TRBV3-1 (or the pseudogene TRBV3-2) and TRBJ1-3; perhaps TRBD1 as D (6 bases). V was shortened by 1 base and J by 7 bases, with 14 bases between the two germline ends. CDR1 LGHDT and CDR2 YNNKEL come from the germline V gene (reference sequence). The CDR3 runs to 15 residues. CDR3 bases: TGTGCCAGCAGCCAAGGGTGGCAGAGGGGGAACACCATATATTTT. This sequence encodes CASSQGWQRGNTIYF.

The genes are TRBV27 and TRBJ1-2, with D tentatively TRBD1 (6 bases). The V gene's germline CDR1 is MNHEY and CDR2 SMNVEV (reference sequence). The CDR3 extends over 11 amino acids. V shed 10 bases and J shed 9 bases, with 15 bases lying between them. DNA of the CDR3: TGTGCCACTTCGGACCAGGGGAGCTACACCTTC. Protein product: CATSDQGSYTF.

The V call is TRBV5-1, the J call TRBJ1-1; 8 bases are shared with TRBD1. After removal of 7 bases from V and 1 base from J, the junction contained 9 bases not matched to a gene. The CDR3 extends over 15 amino acids. The germline V gene encodes CDR1 SGHRS and CDR2 YFSETQ. CDR3 nucleotides: TGCGCCAGCTCCACCATCGGACAGGGGAACACTGAAGCTTTCTTT. Amino acid sequence: CASSTIGQGNTEAFF.

A single count supports this clone. The rearrangement uses TRBV19 and TRBJ1-5; 8 bases map to TRBD1. The length of the CDR3 is 14 residues. V was pared by 10 bases and J by 6 bases, with 11 bases of the junction left unmatched. Germline CDR1 and CDR2: LNHDA and SQIVND (reference sequence). The CDR3 spells CATSLDRGGQPQHF. The CDR3 DNA reads TGTGCCACGAGTCTCGACAGGGGTGGTCAGCCCCAGCATTTT.

This clone was recorded a few times. The chain has TRBV5-1 and TRBJ2-2, with 8 bases identical to TRBD2. The germline V gene has CDR1 SGHRS and CDR2 YFSETQ. This CDR3 region has 14 residues. After removal of 4 bases from V and 6 bases from J, the junction contained 5 bases not matched to a gene. This chain's CDR3 is CASSRTSQPGELFF. The CDR3 bases are TGCGCCAGCAGCCGGACTAGCCAACCCGGGGAGCTGTTTTTT.

This rearrangement joins TRBV5-5 to TRBJ1-2; 9 nucleotides align to TRBD1. With 3 bases clipped from V and 8 bases from J, the junction kept 11 bases outside the gene matches. The CDR3 has 15 amino acids. The germline V gene encodes CDR1 SGHKS and CDR2 YYEKEE (reference sequence). CDR3 amino acids: CASSWTGQGSSGYTF. Here the CDR3 DNA reads TGTGCCAGCAGCTGGACGGGACAGGGTAGTAGCGGCTACACCTTC.

The chain couples TRBV3-1 (or the pseudogene TRBV3-2) to TRBJ1-2, with unresolved D. Trimming pared 2 bases from V and 0 bases from J, leaving 10 bases between. The CDR3 totals 15 residues. In germline, CDR1 is LGHDT, CDR2 YNNKEL (reference sequence). CDR3: CASSQSAFTNYGYTF. CDR3 in DNA: TGTGCCAGCAGCCAATCTGCGTTTACTAACTATGGCTACACCTTC.

This sequence joins TRBV4-1 and TRBJ2-2, with TRBD2 matching over 9 bases. J lost 0 bases, V lost 6 bases, and 5 bases had no gene match. Germline V gene lookup returns CDR1 MGHRA and CDR2 YSYEKL. The CDR3 runs to 16 residues. The CDR3 protein is CASRLKRGANTGELFF. The DNA for the CDR3 is TGCGCCAGCAGACTTAAGCGGGGGGCGAACACCGGGGAGCTGTTTTTT.

CDR3 sequence (DNA): TGTGCCAGCAGCCTTAAGAGGGTGAGCTCCTATAATTCACCCCTCCACTTT. This gives the protein CASSLKRVSSYNSPLHF. The rearrangement links TRBV21-1 to TRBJ1-6. TRBV21-1 is noted as a pseudogene. The CDR3 has 17 residues.

This clone was seen a single time. The chain uses TRBV15 and TRBJ2-1, with 15 bases lining up with TRBD2. Germline V CDR1 and CDR2: LNHNV, YYDKDF (reference sequence). With 8 bases clipped from V and 1 base from J, the junction kept 6 bases outside the gene matches. The CDR3 length is 17 residues. The CDR3 DNA sequence: TGTGCCACCGCGACGGGACTAGCGGGGGGATCCTACAATGAGCAGTTCTTC. Residues: CATATGLAGGSYNEQFF.

This clone showed up just a few times. This chain connects TRBV19 to TRBJ1-1; 8 bases line up with TRBD1. V lost 4 bases and J lost 5; bases outside the gene matches: 6. The CDR3 is 14 amino acids. Per germline, CDR1 LNHDA and CDR2 SQIVND (reference sequence). CDR3: CASSRGQENTEAFF. The CDR3 DNA follows: TGTGCCAGTAGTAGGGGACAGGAGAATACTGAAGCTTTCTTT. Full variable domain (remainder filled in from reference TRBV19 and TRBJ1-1): DGGITQSPKYLFRKEGQNVTLSCEQNLNHDAMYWYRQDPGQGLRLIYYSQIVNDFQKGDIAEGYSVSREKKESFPLTVTSAQKNPTAFYLCASSRGQENTEAFFGQGTRLTVV.

This chain joins TRBV25-1 and TRBJ2-1; no definite D call. V was shortened by 5 bases and J by 10 bases, with 15 bases between the two germline ends. Germline values: CDR1 MGHDK, CDR2 SYGVNS. The CDR3 is 13 residues long. The chain's CDR3 is CASSNRGIGEQFF. In DNA, the CDR3 is TGTGCCAGCAGTAACCGAGGTATCGGCGAGCAGTTCTTC. Drawing the rest from reference TRBV25-1 and TRBJ2-1, the complete variable domain is EADIYQTPRYLVIGTGKKITLECSQTMGHDKMYWYQQDPGMELHLIHYSYGVNSTEKGDLSSESTVSRIRTEHFPLTLESARPSHTSQYLCASSNRGIGEQFFGPGTRLTVL.

The gene calls are TRBV4-3 and TRBJ2-1; D may match TRBD1 or TRBD2 (5 bases each). The CDR3 consists of 14 residues. Germline-derived CDR1 and CDR2 are LGHNA and YSLEER. Trimming cost V 5 bases and J 1 base, with 9 bases left between them. The CDR3 loop is CASSKGESYNEQFF. CDR3 DNA sequence: TGCGCCAGCAGCAAAGGGGAGTCCTACAATGAGCAGTTCTTC.

The chain has TRBV21-1 and TRBJ2-3; TRBD2 reflects the table's D call only, with no check against the DNA. TRBV21-1 is deemed a pseudogene. The CDR3 sequence is 19 residues long. The CDR3 loop reads CASSKGTSGGIPRTDTQYF. DNA of the CDR3: TGTGCCAGCAGCAAGGGGACTAGCGGGGGTATACCCCGCACAGATACGCAGTATTTT.

The chain carries TRBV18 and TRBJ1-6; 9 nucleotides agree with TRBD1. The CDR3 has 13 amino acids. Germline CDR1 KGHSH, CDR2 LQKENI. V gave up 6 bases and J gave up 12 bases; unmatched junction bases: 6. The CDR3, as DNA: TGTGCCAGCTCCGACAGGGGGTTCGAACCCCTCCACTTT. Its translation is CASSDRGFEPLHF.

The CDR3 reads CASSLVDRSTTYGYTF. In nucleotides, the CDR3 is TGTGCCAGCAGCTTAGTCGACAGGTCCACCACCTATGGCTACACCTTC. The genes are TRBV7-9 and TRBJ1-2, with D possibly being TRBD1 (6 bases). The germline CDR1 and CDR2 sequences are SEHNR and FQNEAQ (reference sequence). This CDR3 region has 16 residues. Trimming removed 1 base from V and 4 bases from J, with 16 bases in between.

This sequence joins TRBV25-1 and TRBJ1-3, with a tentative D call TRBD1 (5 bases). The V gene lost 4 bases and the J gene lost 5 bases, with 21 bases spanning the gap. There are 17 residues in the CDR3. Per germline, CDR1 MGHDK and CDR2 SYGVNS. CDR3 in amino acids: CASSAPSLGRARNTIYF. In DNA, the CDR3 is TGTGCCAGCAGTGCCCCCTCCCTCGGCAGGGCTCGAAACACCATATATTTT. The full variable domain, its missing parts supplied by reference TRBV25-1 and TRBJ1-3, is EADIYQTPRYLVIGTGKKITLECSQTMGHDKMYWYQQDPGMELHLIHYSYGVNSTEKGDLSSESTVSRIRTEHFPLTLESARPSHTSQYLCASSAPSLGRARNTIYFGEGSWLTVV.